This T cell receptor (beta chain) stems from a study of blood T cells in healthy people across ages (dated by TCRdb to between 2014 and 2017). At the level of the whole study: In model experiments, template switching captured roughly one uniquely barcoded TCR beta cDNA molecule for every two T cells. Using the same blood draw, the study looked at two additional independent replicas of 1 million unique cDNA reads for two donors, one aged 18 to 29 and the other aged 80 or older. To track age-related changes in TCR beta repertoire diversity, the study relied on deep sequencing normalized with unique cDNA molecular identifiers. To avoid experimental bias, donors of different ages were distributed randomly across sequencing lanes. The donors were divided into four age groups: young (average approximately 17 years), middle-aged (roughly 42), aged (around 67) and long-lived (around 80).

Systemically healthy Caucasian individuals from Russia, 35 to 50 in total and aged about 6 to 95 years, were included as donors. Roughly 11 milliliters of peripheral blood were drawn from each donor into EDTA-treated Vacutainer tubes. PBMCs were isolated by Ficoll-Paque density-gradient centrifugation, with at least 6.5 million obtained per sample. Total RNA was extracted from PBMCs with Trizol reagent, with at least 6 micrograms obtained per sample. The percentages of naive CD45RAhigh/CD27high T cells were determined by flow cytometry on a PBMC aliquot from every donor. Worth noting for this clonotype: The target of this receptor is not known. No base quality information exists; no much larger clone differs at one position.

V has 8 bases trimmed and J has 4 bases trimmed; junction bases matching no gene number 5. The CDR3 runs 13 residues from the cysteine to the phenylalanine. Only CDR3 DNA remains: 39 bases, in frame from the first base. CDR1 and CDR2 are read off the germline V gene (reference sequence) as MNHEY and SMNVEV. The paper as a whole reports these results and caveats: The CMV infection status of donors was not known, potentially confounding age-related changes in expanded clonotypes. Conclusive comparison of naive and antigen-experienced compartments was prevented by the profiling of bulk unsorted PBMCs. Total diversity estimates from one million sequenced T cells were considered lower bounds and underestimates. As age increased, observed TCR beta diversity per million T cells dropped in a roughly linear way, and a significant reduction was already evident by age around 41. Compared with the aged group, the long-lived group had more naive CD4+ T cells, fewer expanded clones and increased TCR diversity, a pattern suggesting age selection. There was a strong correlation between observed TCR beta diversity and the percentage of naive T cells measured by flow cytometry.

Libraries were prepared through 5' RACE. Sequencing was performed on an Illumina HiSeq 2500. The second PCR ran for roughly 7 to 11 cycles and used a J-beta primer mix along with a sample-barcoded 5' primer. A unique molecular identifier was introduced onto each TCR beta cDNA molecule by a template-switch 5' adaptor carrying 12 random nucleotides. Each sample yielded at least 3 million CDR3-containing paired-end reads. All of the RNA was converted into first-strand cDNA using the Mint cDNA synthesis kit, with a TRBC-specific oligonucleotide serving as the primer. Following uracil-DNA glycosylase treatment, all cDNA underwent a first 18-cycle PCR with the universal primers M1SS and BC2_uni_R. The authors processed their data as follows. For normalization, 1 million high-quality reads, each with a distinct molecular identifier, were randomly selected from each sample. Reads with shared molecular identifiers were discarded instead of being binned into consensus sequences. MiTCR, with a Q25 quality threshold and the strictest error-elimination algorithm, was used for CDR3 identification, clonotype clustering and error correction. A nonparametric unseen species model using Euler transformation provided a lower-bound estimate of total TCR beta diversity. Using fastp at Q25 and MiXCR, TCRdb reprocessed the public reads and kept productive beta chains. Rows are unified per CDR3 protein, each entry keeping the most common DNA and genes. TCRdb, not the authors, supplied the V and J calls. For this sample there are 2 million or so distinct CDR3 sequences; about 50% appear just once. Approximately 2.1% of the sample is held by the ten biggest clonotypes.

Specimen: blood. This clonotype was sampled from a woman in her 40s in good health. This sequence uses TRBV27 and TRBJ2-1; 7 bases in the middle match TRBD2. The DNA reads TGTGCCAGCCGAGGGGAGGGATACAATGAGCAGTTCTTC. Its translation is CASRGEGYNEQFF.